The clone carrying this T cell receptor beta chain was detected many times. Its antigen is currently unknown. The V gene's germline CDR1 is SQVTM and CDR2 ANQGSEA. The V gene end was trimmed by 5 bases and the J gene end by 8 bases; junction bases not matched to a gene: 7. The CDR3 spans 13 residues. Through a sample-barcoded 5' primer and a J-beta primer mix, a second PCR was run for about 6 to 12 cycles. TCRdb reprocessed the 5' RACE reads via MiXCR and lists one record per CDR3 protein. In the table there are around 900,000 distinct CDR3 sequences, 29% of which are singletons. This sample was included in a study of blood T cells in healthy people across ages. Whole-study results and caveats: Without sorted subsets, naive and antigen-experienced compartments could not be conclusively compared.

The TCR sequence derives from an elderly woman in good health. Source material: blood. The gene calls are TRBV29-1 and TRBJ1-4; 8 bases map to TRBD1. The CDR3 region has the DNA TGCAGCGTTCCAGGGGGCCTCGGGGAAAAACTGTTTTTT. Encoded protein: CSVPGGLGEKLFF.